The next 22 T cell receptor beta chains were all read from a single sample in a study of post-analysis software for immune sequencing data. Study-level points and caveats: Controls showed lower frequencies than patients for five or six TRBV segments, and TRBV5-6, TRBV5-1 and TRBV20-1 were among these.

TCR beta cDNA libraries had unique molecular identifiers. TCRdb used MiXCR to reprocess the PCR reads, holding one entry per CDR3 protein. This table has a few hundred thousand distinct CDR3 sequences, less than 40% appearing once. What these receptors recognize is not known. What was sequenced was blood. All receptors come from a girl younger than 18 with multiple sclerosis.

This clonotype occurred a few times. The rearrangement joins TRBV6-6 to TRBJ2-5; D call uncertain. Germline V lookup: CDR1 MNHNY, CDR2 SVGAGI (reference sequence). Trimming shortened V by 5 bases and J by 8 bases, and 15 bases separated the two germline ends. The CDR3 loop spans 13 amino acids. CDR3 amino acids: CASSAKTAYTQYF. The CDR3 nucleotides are TGTGCCAGCAGTGCCAAAACAGCATACACCCAGTACTTC.

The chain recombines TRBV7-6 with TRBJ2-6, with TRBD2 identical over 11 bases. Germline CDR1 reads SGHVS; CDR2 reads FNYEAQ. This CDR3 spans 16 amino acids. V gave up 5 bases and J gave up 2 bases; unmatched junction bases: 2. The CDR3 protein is CASSPSGGTGANVLTF. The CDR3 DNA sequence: TGTGCCAGCAGCCCTAGCGGGGGGACTGGGGCCAACGTCCTGACTTTC.

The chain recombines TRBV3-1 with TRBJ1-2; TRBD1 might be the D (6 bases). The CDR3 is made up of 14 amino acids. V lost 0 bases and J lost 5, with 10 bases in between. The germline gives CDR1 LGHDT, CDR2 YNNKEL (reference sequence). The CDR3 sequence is CASSQDRQEYGYTF. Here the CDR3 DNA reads TGTGCCAGCAGCCAAGATCGACAGGAGTATGGCTACACCTTC.

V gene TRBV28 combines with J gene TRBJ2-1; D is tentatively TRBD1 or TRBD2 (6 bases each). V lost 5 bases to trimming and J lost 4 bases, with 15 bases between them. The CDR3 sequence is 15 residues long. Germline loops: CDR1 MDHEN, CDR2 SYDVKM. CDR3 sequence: CASSPGGTGYNEQFF. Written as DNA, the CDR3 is TGTGCCAGCAGTCCCGGGGGCACAGGGTACAATGAGCAGTTCTTC.

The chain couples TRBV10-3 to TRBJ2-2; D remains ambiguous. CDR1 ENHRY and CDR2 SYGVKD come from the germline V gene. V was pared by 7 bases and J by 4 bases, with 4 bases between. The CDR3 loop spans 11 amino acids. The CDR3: CAITSTGELFF. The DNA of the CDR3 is TGTGCCATCACAAGCACCGGGGAGCTGTTTTTT.

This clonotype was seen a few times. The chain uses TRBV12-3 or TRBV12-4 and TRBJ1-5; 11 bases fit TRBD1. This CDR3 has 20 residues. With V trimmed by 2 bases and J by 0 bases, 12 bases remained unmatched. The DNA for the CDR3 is TGTGCCAGCAGTTTACCCGGACAGGGGGCCCGGCCTTATAGCAATCAGCCCCAGCATTTT. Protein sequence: CASSLPGQGARPYSNQPQHF.

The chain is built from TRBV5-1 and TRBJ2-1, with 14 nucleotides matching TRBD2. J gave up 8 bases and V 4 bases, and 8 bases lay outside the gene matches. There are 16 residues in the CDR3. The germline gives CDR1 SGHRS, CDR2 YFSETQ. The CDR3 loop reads CASSAGLAGGLHEQFF. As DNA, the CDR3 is TGCGCCAGCAGCGCCGGACTAGCGGGGGGTTTACATGAGCAGTTCTTC.

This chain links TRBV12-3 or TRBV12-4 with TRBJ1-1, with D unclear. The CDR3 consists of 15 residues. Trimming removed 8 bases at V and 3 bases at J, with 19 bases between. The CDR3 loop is CASSIRALGYTEAFF. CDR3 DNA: TGTGCCAGCTCAATCCGGGCCTTAGGGTACACTGAAGCTTTCTTT.

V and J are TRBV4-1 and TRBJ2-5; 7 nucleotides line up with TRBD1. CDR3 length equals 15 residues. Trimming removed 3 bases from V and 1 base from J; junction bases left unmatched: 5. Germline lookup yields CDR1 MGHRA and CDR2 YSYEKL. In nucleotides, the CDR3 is TGCGCCAGCAGCCACACCGGGACAGCCCAAGAGACCCAGTACTTC. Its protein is CASSHTGTAQETQYF.

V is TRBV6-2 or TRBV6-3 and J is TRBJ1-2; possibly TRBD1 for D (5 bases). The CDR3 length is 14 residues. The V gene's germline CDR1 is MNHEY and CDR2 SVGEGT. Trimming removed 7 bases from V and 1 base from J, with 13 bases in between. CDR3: CASNRDGLNYGYTF. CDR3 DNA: TGTGCCAGCAACCGGGACGGTCTTAACTATGGCTACACCTTC.

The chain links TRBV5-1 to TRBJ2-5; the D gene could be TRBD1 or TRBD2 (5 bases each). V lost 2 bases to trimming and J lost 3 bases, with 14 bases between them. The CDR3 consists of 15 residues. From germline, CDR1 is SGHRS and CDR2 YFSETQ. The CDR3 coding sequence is TGCGCCAGCAGCTTTGAGGGGCGTACTGAAGAGACCCAGTACTTC. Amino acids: CASSFEGRTEETQYF.

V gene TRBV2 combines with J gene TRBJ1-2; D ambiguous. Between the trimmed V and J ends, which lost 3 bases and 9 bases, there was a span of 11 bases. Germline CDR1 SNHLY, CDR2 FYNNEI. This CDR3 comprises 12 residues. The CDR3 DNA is TGTGCCAGCAGTGATCTACAAGATTGCTACACCTTC. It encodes CASSDLQDCYTF.

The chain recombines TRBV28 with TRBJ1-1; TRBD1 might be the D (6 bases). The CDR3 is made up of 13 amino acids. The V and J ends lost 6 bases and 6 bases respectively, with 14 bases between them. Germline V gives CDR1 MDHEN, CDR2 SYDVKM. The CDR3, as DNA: TGTGCCAGCAGGGAGACAGGCCGGCCTGAAGCTTTCTTT. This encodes CASRETGRPEAFF. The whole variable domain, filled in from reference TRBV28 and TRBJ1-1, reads DVKVTQSSRYLVKRTGEKVFLECVQDMDHENMFWYRQDPGLGLRLIYFSYDVKMKEKGDIPEGYSVSREKKERFSLILESASTNQTSMYLCASRETGRPEAFFGQGTRLTVV.

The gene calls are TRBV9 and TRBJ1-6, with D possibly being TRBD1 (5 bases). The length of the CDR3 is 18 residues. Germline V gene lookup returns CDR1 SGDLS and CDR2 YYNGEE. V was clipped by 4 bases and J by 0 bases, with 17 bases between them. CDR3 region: CASSRGGNQRSYNSPLHF. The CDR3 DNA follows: TGTGCCAGCAGCAGGGGCGGGAACCAGCGCTCCTATAATTCACCCCTCCACTTT.

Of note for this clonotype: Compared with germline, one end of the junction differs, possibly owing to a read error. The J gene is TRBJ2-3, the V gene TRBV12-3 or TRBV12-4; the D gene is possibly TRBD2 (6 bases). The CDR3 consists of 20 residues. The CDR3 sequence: CASSLASGGVIGHRADAQYF. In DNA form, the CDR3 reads TGTGCCAGCAGTTTAGCGAGTGGCGGGGTGATAGGCCATAGAGCAGATGCGCAGTATTTT.

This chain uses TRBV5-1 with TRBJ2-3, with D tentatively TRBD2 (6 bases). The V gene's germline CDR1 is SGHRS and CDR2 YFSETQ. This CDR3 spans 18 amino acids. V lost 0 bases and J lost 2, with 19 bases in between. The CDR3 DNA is TGCGCCAGCAGCTTGGCAACTCTCGGGACTGACAACACAGATACGCAGTATTTT. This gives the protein CASSLATLGTDNTDTQYF. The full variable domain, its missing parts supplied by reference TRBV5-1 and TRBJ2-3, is KAGVTQTPRYLIKTRGQQVTLSCSPISGHRSVSWYQQTPGQGLQFLFEYFSETQRNKGNFPGRFSGRQFSNSRSEMNVSTLELGDSALYLCASSLATLGTDNTDTQYFGPGTRLTVL.

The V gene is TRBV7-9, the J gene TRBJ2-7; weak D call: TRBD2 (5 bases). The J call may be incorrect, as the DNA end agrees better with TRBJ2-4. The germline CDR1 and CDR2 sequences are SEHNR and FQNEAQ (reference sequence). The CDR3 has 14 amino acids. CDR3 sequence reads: CASSLVGSSHIQYF. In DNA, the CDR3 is TGTGCCAGCAGCTTAGTAGGATCTAGCCACATTCAGTACTTC.

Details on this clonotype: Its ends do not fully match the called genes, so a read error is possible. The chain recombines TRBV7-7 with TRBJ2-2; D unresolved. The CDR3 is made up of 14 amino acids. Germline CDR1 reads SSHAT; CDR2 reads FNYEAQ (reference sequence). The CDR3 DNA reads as TGTGCTAGCAGCTTACTCAGATCCACCGGGGAGCTGTTTTTT. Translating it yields CASSLLRSTGELFF.

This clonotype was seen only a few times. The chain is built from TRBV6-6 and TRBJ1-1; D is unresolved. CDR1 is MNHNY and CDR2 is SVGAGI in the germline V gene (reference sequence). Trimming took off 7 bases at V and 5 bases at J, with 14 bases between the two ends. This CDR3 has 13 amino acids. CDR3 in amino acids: CASTVGERTEAFF. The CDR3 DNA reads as TGTGCCAGCACGGTCGGGGAAAGGACTGAAGCTTTCTTT.

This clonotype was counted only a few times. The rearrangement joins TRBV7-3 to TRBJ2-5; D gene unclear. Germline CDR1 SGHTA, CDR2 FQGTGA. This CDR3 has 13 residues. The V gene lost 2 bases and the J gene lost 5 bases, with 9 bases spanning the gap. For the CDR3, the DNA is TGTGCCAGCAGCTTAGGGCAGTGGGAGACCCAGTACTTC. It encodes CASSLGQWETQYF.

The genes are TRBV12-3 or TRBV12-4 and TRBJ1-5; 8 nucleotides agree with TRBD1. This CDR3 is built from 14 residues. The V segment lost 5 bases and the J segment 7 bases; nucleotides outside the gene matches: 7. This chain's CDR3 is CASSRTGGEQPQHF. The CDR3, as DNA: TGTGCCAGCAGTCGCACAGGGGGAGAACAGCCCCAGCATTTT.

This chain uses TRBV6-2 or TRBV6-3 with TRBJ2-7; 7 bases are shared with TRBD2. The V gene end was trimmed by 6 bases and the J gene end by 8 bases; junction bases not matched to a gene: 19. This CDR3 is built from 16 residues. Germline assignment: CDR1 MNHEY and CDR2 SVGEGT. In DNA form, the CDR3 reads TGTGCCAGCAGAAACCCCCGTGGTGGGGGGGATGTCCAGCAGTACTTC. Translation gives CASRNPRGGGDVQQYF.